This T cell receptor (beta chain) was profiled in a study of human T cells and chemical hapten exposure (dated by TCRdb to the early 2020s). Context from the whole study: For sensitization, 2% DPC in acetone was applied to a roughly 2 cm by roughly 2 cm area of upper inner arm skin. The patient cohort, mostly female, included alopecia areata with under or over 50% scalp involvement, alopecia totalis and alopecia universalis. Roughly 30 alopecia patients provided blood for TCR sequencing at one to four time points (pre-sensitization, 2, 6 and 24 weeks). Blood samples were taken from patients before sensitization (week 0) and at 2, 6 and about 24 weeks after DPC sensitization. Peripheral blood TCR repertoire changes were tracked in vivo in alopecia patients during primary and secondary sensitization to the hapten diphenylcyclopropenone (DPC). Patch tests used Finn chambers with 0.01% DPC on the upper back, scored after 6 days by International Contact Dermatitis Research Group standards. Libraries were pooled for sequencing, and variation in per-sample TCR yields was attributed mainly to small differences in library volumes within the pool. Patients additionally received weekly therapeutic DPC doses to the scalp throughout the roughly 23-week study period.

The CDR3, cysteine through phenylalanine, is 16 amino acids long. Just CDR3 DNA is preserved here, 48 bases in frame from base 1. CDR1 and CDR2, per the germline V gene, are ENHRY and SYGVKD. Trimming takes 4 bases from V and 1 base from J, and the germline ends sit 11 bases apart. Turning to this clonotype: The specificity of this receptor is unknown. No quality values exist for individual bases; no much larger clone is one base distant.

Overall results and qualifications from the work: Expanded TCRs formed significantly more large CDR3 similarity clusters than pre-sensitization or healthy control sets, consistent with antigen-driven responses. A positive correlation was found between the number of PT1 expanded TCRs and patch test score, with significance reached at thresholds 8, 16 and 32 but not 4. No change with DPC sensitization was found in the number of TCRs above 1 in 1000 frequency, and no evidence of global repertoire structure alterations was found. Repeated subsampling changed both the strength of the expansion versus patch-test correlation and the threshold at which the correlation became significant. Because all patients had alopecia, a presumed autoimmune disease, the immune response of the patients might differ from that of healthy individuals.

The library was built by means of RACE. Instrument on record: NextSeq 500. Library preparation attached unique molecular identifiers to individual cDNA molecules for quantitative, reproducible TCR counting. For every blood RNA sample, sequencing covered both the TCR alpha and TCR beta chains. The original pipeline was this. Samples had a median of roughly 100,000 TCRs, with a range from roughly 23,224 to 700,000. The Decombinator software suite was used to annotate V, J and CDR3 in the TCR reads. Every sample was subsampled to the same number of TCRs (28,000) for the PS versus PT1 abundance plots. TCRs were defined as expanded if absent before sensitization and observed at least eight times at the 2-week time point. Through fastp at Q25 and MiXCR, TCRdb rebuilt clones from the public reads, retaining in-frame beta chains. A single entry per CDR3 protein holds the most common genes and DNA from its merged rows. The V and J calls, along with clone size, are taken from TCRdb and not from the paper's own processing. Counted in this sample were a few hundred thousand distinct CDR3 sequences; about 6% of them appeared once. In total, the top ten clones hold around 6.1% of the sample.

What this sample's time point label stands for: patch test 2, 6 weeks after DPC sensitization. The treatment or condition tag for this specimen amounts to: therapeutic diphenylcyclopropenone sensitization with weekly scalp DPC. At every patch-test visit, the blood draw took place before the patch test was put on. To be eligible, patients had to be aged 18 to 70, diagnosed with alopecia and judged suitable for DPC therapy, while pregnant patients were excluded. Total RNA was isolated from unfractionated whole blood collected in Tempus Blood RNA tubes. This sequence originates from a young woman with alopecia areata. Some clones in this sample may be carry-over from other donors' samples. Recombination joined TRBV10-3 with TRBJ1-6, with no confident D gene call. The sample in question was whole blood, obtained in connection with sensitization to the hapten diphenylcyclopropenone (DPC). For the CDR3, the sequence is CAISVQLPSYNSPLHF. The bases are TGTGCCATCAGTGTACAGCTCCCATCCTATAATTCACCCCTCCACTTT.